This T cell receptor beta chain was identified in a study of T cell changes during pregnancy in multiple sclerosis. This clone was observed once. V shed 6 bases and J 4 bases; nucleotides not matched to a gene: 13. CDR1 and CDR2 (germline): LNHDA, SQIVND (reference sequence). This CDR3 is built from 16 residues. Method: immunoSEQ multiplex PCR; TCRdb's copy keeps in-frame clones and lacks some. This table holds some 36,000 clones, approximately 89% found once. The sequence was obtained from a female donor in good health, enrolled as a control in a pregnancy study. The sequencing here drew on CD4+ T cells from peripheral blood mononuclear cells, taken in the second trimester of pregnancy. J is TRBJ2-7 and V is TRBV19; the match to TRBD1 covers 9 bases. The DNA of the CDR3 is TGTGCCAGTAGCTACCAGCATTTGGGACAGGGTTACGAGCAGTACTTC. Protein product: CASSYQHLGQGYEQYF.